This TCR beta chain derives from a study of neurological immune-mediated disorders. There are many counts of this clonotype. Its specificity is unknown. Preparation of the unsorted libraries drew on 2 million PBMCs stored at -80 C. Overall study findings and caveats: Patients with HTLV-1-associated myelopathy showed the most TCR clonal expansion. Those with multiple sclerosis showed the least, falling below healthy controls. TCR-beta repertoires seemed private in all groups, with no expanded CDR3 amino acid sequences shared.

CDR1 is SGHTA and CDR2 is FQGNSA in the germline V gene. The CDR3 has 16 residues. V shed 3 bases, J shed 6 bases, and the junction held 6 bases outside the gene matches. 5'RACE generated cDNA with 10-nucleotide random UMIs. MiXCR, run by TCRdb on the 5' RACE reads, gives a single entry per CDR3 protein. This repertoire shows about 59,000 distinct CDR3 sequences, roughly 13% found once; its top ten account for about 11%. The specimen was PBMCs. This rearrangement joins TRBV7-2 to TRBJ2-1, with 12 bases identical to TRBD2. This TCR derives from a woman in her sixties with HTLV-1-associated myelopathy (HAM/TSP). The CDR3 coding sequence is TGTGCCAGCAGCTTGAGCACTAGCGGGAGGTCCAATGAGCAGTTCTTC. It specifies CASSLSTSGRSNEQFF.